This T cell receptor (beta chain) was sequenced in a study of blood T cells in healthy people across ages. At the level of the study: Every two T cells gave about one barcoded beta molecule via template switching. Study results and limitations: Versus aged donors, long-lived donors had higher diversity and more naive CD4+ cells. With naive T cell percentage, TCR beta diversity showed a strong correlation. A roughly linear age-dependent decrease characterized TCR beta diversity per million T cells.

Turning to this clonotype: What it binds is not known.

The ends were cut back, 7 bases at V and 8 bases at J, with 11 bases in the middle. This CDR3 comprises 11 residues. Germline-derived CDR1 and CDR2 are MNHNY and SVGAGI (reference sequence). A J-beta primer mix and a sample-barcoded 5' primer were used in a second PCR of roughly 7 to 12 cycles. TCRdb processed the 5' RACE reads anew with MiXCR; each CDR3 protein has one entry. This table has approximately 730,000 distinct CDR3 sequences, around half appearing once. The sample was blood. This TCR was sampled from an elderly man in good health. The V and J genes are TRBV6-6 and TRBJ2-5; the D gene could be TRBD1 or TRBD2 (6 bases each). This CDR3 reads CASKGGSTQYF. The CDR3, as DNA: TGTGCCAGCAAGGGGGGTAGCACCCAGTACTTC.